This passage covers 14 T cell receptor beta chains from one sample sequenced in a study of tumor and adjacent non-tumor tissue in lung cancer. No cell sorting was done before RNA was extracted from the tissue. The normal lung tissue was taken more than 3 cm from the tumor edge. The library came from three nested PCR rounds adapted from ARM-PCR protocols. Via MiXCR, TCRdb re-called the multiplex PCR reads, giving one row per CDR3 protein. The sample shows almost 75,000 distinct CDR3 sequences, under 70% of them seen only once. Sequences were obtained from distant non-tumor lung tissue. The source is a woman between 45 and 65 years old with non-small cell lung cancer.

In the case of this clonotype: This may stem from a read error, because a much larger clone lies one nucleotide away. The rearrangement links TRBV20-1 to TRBJ2-5; tentatively, D is TRBD1 (6 bases). The germline V gene encodes CDR1 DFQATT and CDR2 SNEGSKA (reference sequence). The CDR3 is 16 amino acids. DNA of the CDR3: TGCAGTGCTATAGTCTCGGACAGACTCGATCAAGGGACCCAGTACTTC. As protein: CSAIVSDRLDQGTQYF.

As for this clonotype: This may come from a read error, since a much larger clone is one base off. This rearrangement joins TRBV10-2 to TRBJ2-7; D remains ambiguous. The CDR3 sequence is 12 residues long. The germline V gene encodes CDR1 WSHSY and CDR2 SAAADI. V was shortened by 7 bases and J by 6 bases, with 13 bases between the two germline ends. The CDR3 sequence is CASMVLLSEQYF. CDR3 coding DNA: TGCGCCAGCATGGTCCTCCTCTCCGAGCAGTACTTC.

This clonotype has a count of ten or more. The CDR3 bases are TGTGCCAGCAGTCTTACTAGCGGAGGACAATACGAGCAGTACTTC. It translates to CASSLTSGGQYEQYF. The chain is built from TRBV6-6 and TRBJ2-7; the match to TRBD2 covers 8 bases. V lost 5 bases and J lost 4; bases outside the gene matches: 10. Germline CDR1 MNHNY, CDR2 SVGAGI (reference sequence). The CDR3 covers 15 residues.

Points on this clonotype: With a much larger clone just one base away, this may be a read error. This likely comes from a read error, as the CDR3 has no conserved phenylalanine or tryptophan at its end. The chain carries TRBV4-1 and TRBJ1-5; no definite D call. The germline V and J ends were trimmed by 4 bases and 0 bases, with 16 bases remaining between them. Germline loops: CDR1 MGHRA, CDR2 YSYEKL. The CDR3 is 17 residues long. CDR3 DNA sequence: TGCGCCAGCAGCCCGAGGGAGAAGGAGTATAGCAATCAGCCCCAGCATTCT. This gives the protein CASSPREKEYSNQPQHS.

With respect to this clonotype: One end of the junction does not line up with germline, which may come from a read error. The chain combines TRBV28 with TRBJ2-5, with TRBD1 matching over 9 bases. The CDR3 contains 15 residues. Germline V gene lookup returns CDR1 MDHEN and CDR2 SYDVKM. CDR3 coding DNA: TGTGCCAGCAGTCGTGGGACAGGGAGGCGAGAGACCCAATACTTC. Protein: CASSRGTGRRETQYF.

With regard to this clonotype: A single base separates this from a much larger clone, so it may be a read error. Because the CDR3 is missing its conserved closing phenylalanine or tryptophan, this is likely a read error. The chain combines TRBV24-1 with TRBJ2-3; 7 nucleotides line up with TRBD1. Germline CDR1 reads KGHDR; CDR2 reads SFDVKD. The CDR3 contains 16 residues. The V gene end was trimmed by 4 bases and the J gene end by 4 bases; junction bases not matched to a gene: 10. CDR3 nucleotides: TGTGCCACCAGTGACTCCGGGACAGAGGGGGCAGATACGCAGTATTTG. Protein sequence: CATSDSGTEGADTQYL.

This clonotype has just one count. This sequence may be a read error, since a much larger clone differs from it by one base. This sequence joins TRBV6-2 or TRBV6-3 and TRBJ2-4; unclear D gene. V gave up 5 bases and J gave up 8 bases, with 13 bases separating them. Germline CDR1 and CDR2: MNHEY and SVGEGT. CDR3 length: 13 residues. DNA of the CDR3: TGTGCCAGCAGTCTACATGGGAATGACATTCAGTACTTC. Translating gives CASSLHGNDIQYF.

In regard to this clonotype: A read error is possible here, since a much larger clone lies one base away. The chain recombines TRBV20-1 with TRBJ2-7, with D perhaps matching TRBD2 (5 bases). CDR1 and CDR2 from the germline V gene are DFQATT and SNEGSKA (reference sequence). Deletions cut 3 bases from V and 7 bases from J, with 25 bases between. There are 16 residues in the CDR3. DNA of the CDR3: TGCAGTGCTAGTCAGGCGATCAGGAGGAAGATGTTAGAGCAGTACTTC. This translates into CSASQAIRRKMLEQYF.

Many counts were recorded for this clonotype. The chain employs TRBV7-2 and TRBJ2-2, with D possibly being TRBD2 (5 bases). Germline V lookup: CDR1 SGHTA, CDR2 FQGNSA. The CDR3 covers 15 residues. Trimming pared 8 bases from V and 3 bases from J, leaving 16 bases between. The CDR3 reads CASSRGSVDTGELFF. In DNA form, the CDR3 reads TGTGCCAGCTCCCGGGGTAGCGTTGACACCGGGGAGCTGTTTTTT.

This clonotype was picked up one time. One end of the junction does not line up with germline, which may come from a read error. V is TRBV11-2 and J is TRBJ1-5; D is ambiguous. This CDR3 comprises 15 residues. The germline V gene encodes CDR1 SGHAT and CDR2 FQNNGV. The CDR3 loop is CASSLAGPGNQPHNF. CDR3 nucleotide sequence: TGTGCCAGCAGCTTAGCGGGCCCAGGCAATCAGCCCCATAATTTT.

As for this clonotype: Because it lacks the conserved phenylalanine or tryptophan at the end, this CDR3 is likely a read error. The chain links TRBV4-1 to TRBJ1-1, with D possibly TRBD1 on 6 matching bases. CDR1 and CDR2 (germline): MGHRA, YSYEKL. The CDR3 sequence is 16 residues long. The ends were cut back, 1 base at V and 5 bases at J, with 17 bases in the middle. This CDR3 reads CASSQGRYRANTEAFS. The CDR3 DNA follows: TGCGCCAGCAGCCAAGGTCGTTACAGGGCGAATACTGAAGCTTTCTCT.

As for this clonotype: As the CDR3 is not closed by the conserved phenylalanine or tryptophan, this likely results from a read error. This sequence joins TRBV6-5 and TRBJ2-7; possible D gene TRBD1, 5 bases. The germline CDR1 and CDR2 sequences are MNHEY and SVGAGI. V lost 8 bases and J lost 4, with 21 bases in between. There are 15 residues in the CDR3. The CDR3, as DNA: TGTGCCAGCTGTCCAGAGTTCAGGGTATGGTACGAGCAGTACTTA. Its translation: CASCPEFRVWYEQYL.

This clonotype came up a few times. Just one base apart from a much larger clone, this may be a read error. V usage is TRBV20-1 and J usage is TRBJ2-1, with D unclear. CDR1 is DFQATT, CDR2 SNEGSKA, per germline (reference sequence). CDR3 size: 14 residues. Here the CDR3 reads CSATVRYSYDEQFF. The CDR3 bases are TGCAGTGCTACCGTCAGATACTCCTACGATGAGCAGTTCTTC.

This clonotype turned up a few times. A much larger clone is a single base away; this may be a read error. The chain recombines TRBV20-1 with TRBJ2-3; possibly TRBD2 for D (6 bases). The germline gives CDR1 DFQATT, CDR2 SNEGSKA (reference sequence). CDR3 length equals 10 residues. In DNA form, the CDR3 reads TGCAGTGGATGGGGGGATACGCAGTGTTTT. Translation: CSGWGDTQCF.